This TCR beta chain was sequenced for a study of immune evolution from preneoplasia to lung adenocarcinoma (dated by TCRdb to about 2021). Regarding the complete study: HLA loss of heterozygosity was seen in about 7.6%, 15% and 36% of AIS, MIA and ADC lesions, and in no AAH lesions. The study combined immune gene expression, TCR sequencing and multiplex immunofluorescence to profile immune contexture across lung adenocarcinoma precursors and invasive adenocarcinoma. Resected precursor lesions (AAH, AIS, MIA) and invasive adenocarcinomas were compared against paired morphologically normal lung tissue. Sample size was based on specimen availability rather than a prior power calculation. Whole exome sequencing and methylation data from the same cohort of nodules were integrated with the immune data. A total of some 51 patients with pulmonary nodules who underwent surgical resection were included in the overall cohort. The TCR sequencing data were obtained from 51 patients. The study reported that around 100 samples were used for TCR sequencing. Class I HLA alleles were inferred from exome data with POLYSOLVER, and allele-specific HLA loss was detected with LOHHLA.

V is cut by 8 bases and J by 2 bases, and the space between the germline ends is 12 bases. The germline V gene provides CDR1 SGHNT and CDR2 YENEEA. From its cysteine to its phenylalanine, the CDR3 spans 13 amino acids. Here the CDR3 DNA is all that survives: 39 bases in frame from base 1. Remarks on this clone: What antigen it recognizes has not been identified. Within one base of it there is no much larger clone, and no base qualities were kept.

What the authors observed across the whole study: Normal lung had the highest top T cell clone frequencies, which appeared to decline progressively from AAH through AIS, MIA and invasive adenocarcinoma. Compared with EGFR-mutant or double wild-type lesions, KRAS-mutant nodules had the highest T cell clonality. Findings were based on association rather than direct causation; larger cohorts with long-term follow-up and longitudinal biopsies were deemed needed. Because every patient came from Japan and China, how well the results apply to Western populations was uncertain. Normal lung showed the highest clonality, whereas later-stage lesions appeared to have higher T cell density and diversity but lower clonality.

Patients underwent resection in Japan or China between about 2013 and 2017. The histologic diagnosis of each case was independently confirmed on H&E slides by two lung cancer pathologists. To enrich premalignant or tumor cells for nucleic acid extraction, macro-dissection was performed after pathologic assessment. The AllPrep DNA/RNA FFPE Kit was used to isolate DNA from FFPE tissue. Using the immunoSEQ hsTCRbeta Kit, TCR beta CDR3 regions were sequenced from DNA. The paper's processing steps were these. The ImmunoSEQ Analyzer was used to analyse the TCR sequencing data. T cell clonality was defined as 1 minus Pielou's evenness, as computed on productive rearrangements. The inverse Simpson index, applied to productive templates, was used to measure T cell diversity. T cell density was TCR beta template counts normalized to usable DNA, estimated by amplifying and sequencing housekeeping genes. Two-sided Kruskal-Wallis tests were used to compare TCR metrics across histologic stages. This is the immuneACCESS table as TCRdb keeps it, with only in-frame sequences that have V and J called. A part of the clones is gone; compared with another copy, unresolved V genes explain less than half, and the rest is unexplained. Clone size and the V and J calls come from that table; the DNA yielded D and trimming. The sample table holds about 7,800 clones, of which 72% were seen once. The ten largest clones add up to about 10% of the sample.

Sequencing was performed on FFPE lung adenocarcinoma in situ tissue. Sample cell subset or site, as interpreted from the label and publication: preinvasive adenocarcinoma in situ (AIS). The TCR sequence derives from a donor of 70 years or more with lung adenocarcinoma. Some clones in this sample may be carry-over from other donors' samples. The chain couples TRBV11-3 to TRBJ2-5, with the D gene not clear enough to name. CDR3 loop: CASAPAPQETQYF. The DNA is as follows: TGTGCCAGCGCCCCCGCTCCTCAAGAGACCCAGTACTTC.